The 15 T cell receptor beta chains below were found in one sample sequenced in a study of blood T cell repertoires in COVID-19. Repertoires were generated with immunoSEQ multiplex PCR, while TCRdb's copy carries only in-frame clones and drops some. The repertoire has 60,000 to 75,000 clones, 75% to 90% of them found once; the top ten carry approximately 32%. The sequenced material came from peripheral blood. The receptors here all came from an elderly woman with active or convalescent COVID-19.

This rearrangement joins TRBV19 to TRBJ1-2; a possible D gene is TRBD1 (6 bases). With 7 bases removed from V and 4 bases from J, the gap between germline ends came to 25 bases. CDR1 and CDR2 from the germline V gene are LNHDA and SQIVND (reference sequence). The CDR3 covers 17 residues. The DNA of the CDR3 is TGTGCCAGTACCTCTATACGGGGGGCAGGGGAACCCTATGGCTACACCTTC. This sequence encodes CASTSIRGAGEPYGYTF.

This clone was observed a few times. The J gene is TRBJ1-5, the V gene TRBV3-1 (or the pseudogene TRBV3-2); D gene uncertain. The CDR3 has 13 amino acids. V gave up 3 bases and J gave up 5 bases, with 8 bases separating them. Germline lookup yields CDR1 LGHDT and CDR2 YNNKEL (reference sequence). CDR3 loop: CASSQELDQPQHF. CDR3 bases: TGTGCCAGCAGCCAGGAGTTGGATCAGCCCCAGCATTTT.

The chain's CDR3 is CASSVFEMDTQYF. CDR3 nucleotides: TGTGCCAGCAGCGTTTTCGAGATGGATACGCAGTATTTT. The chain uses TRBV9 and TRBJ2-3; D is undetermined. From germline, CDR1 is SGDLS and CDR2 YYNGEE. This CDR3 has 13 amino acids. Trimming removed 2 bases at V and 6 bases at J, with 10 bases between.

This clone was seen more than once but under ten times. V and J are TRBV6-2 or TRBV6-3 and TRBJ1-3, with D unclear. Germline V lookup: CDR1 MNHEY, CDR2 SVGEGT. V lost 8 bases and J lost 4, with 15 bases in between. This CDR3 region has 14 residues. The CDR3 DNA reads TGTGCCAGCCGTTCTAGGTCTACCGGAAACACCATATATTTT. Its protein is CASRSRSTGNTIYF.

This chain links TRBV18 with TRBJ1-3; the D is unclear. The germline V gene encodes CDR1 KGHSH and CDR2 LQKENI. The V and J ends lost 2 bases and 0 bases respectively, with 8 bases between them. The CDR3 extends over 15 amino acids. The CDR3: CASSPSRNSGNTIYF. CDR3 DNA sequence: TGTGCCAGCTCACCATCCAGGAACTCTGGAAACACCATATATTTT.

The chain links TRBV9 to TRBJ2-2; D ambiguous. Looked up from germline, CDR1 is SGDLS and CDR2 is YYNGEE. The CDR3 consists of 12 residues. The ends were cut back, 1 base at V and 6 bases at J, with 4 bases in the middle. The CDR3 DNA reads as TGTGCCAGCAGCGTATATCCCGGGGAGCTGTTTTTT. Amino acids: CASSVYPGELFF. Supplemented by reference TRBV9 and TRBJ2-2, the full variable domain reads DSGVTQTPKHLITATGQRVTLRCSPRSGDLSVYWYQQSLDQGLQFLIQYYNGEERAKGNILERFSAQQFPDLHSELNLSSLELGDSALYFCASSVYPGELFFGEGSRLTVL.

This chain uses TRBV18 with TRBJ2-7, with TRBD1 identical over 7 bases. Germline-derived CDR1 and CDR2 are KGHSH and LQKENI. V shed 3 bases and J 7 bases; nucleotides not matched to a gene: 9. The CDR3 loop spans 14 amino acids. The CDR3: CASSPGPPRGEQYF. The CDR3 DNA reads TGTGCCAGCTCACCCGGACCGCCCAGGGGGGAGCAGTACTTC.

This sequence joins TRBV7-3 and TRBJ2-1; the match to TRBD2 covers 7 bases. CDR1 and CDR2 (germline): SGHTA, FQGTGA. The CDR3 runs 15 residues. The J segment lost 6 bases and the V segment lost 1 base, leaving 6 bases of the junction unmatched. The CDR3 is CASSLSGGWGNEQFF. The CDR3 DNA follows: TGTGCCAGCAGCTTAAGCGGGGGATGGGGCAATGAGCAGTTCTTC.

This chain joins TRBV10-1 and TRBJ2-7; D uncertain. This CDR3 is built from 15 residues. V was clipped by 6 bases and J by 0 bases, with 15 bases between them. Looked up from germline, CDR1 is WNHNN and CDR2 is SYGVQD (reference sequence). This CDR3 is CASRRGKPNSYEQYF. Written as DNA, the CDR3 is TGCGCCAGCAGGCGAGGAAAACCAAACTCCTACGAGCAGTACTTC.

V usage is TRBV18 and J usage is TRBJ2-6, with 8 bases aligning to TRBD1. Germline lookup yields CDR1 KGHSH and CDR2 LQKENI. The CDR3 sequence is 17 residues long. Trimming at V came to 3 bases and at J to 4 bases, leaving 8 bases not matched to a gene. Here the CDR3 DNA reads TGTGCCAGCTCACCCTCGACAGGGGCGGCGGGGGCCAACGTCCTGACTTTC. Amino acids: CASSPSTGAAGANVLTF.

In DNA, the CDR3 is TGCGCCAGCAGCCAAGATACCCCACGGGGAGGGGGTGCACCCCTCCACTTT. This encodes CASSQDTPRGGGAPLHF. The rearrangement uses TRBV4-1 and TRBJ1-6; TRBD1 is a possible D gene (6 bases). Trimming took 0 bases from V and 11 from J, leaving 20 bases between them. The germline V gene encodes CDR1 MGHRA and CDR2 YSYEKL. This CDR3 is 17 amino acids long.

The chain combines TRBV5-6 with TRBJ1-2; the D gene is possibly TRBD1 (6 bases). V lost 2 bases, J lost 3 bases, and 17 bases lay in between. The CDR3 spans 16 residues. Germline V gene lookup returns CDR1 SGHDT and CDR2 YYEEEE. The CDR3 DNA sequence: TGTGCCAGCAGCTTATACCGTGTAGGGGGGGACTATGGCTACACCTTC. It translates to CASSLYRVGGDYGYTF.

V gene TRBV30 combines with J gene TRBJ1-2; D remains ambiguous. The V gene lost 0 bases and the J gene lost 4 bases, with 12 bases spanning the gap. This CDR3 is 14 amino acids long. CDR1 and CDR2 (germline): GTSNPN, SVGIG (reference sequence). The CDR3 sequence is CAWSVPSRPYGYTF. The CDR3 nucleotides are TGTGCCTGGAGTGTCCCCAGCAGGCCCTATGGCTACACCTTC.

The rearrangement uses TRBV5-1 and TRBJ2-7; 10 positions match TRBD2. This CDR3 contains 16 residues. Germline values: CDR1 SGHRS, CDR2 YFSETQ. Trimming cost V 3 bases and J 2 bases; bases outside gene matches: 8. CDR3 DNA sequence: TGCGCCAGCAGCTCGACCGCTAGCGGGGGCCCCTACGAGCAGTACTTC. It translates to CASSSTASGGPYEQYF.

The rearrangement uses TRBV18 and TRBJ2-7, with no clear D. Trimming cost V 2 bases and J 0 bases, with 5 bases left between them. This CDR3 spans 13 amino acids. Germline V lookup: CDR1 KGHSH, CDR2 LQKENI. This chain's CDR3 is CASSPSSSYEQYF. The CDR3 coding sequence is TGTGCCAGCTCACCATCGAGCTCCTACGAGCAGTACTTC.